This T cell receptor beta chain is from a study of T-cell reconstitution after alpha-beta-depleted transplantation in children. Whole-study findings and limits: The study traced high day-60 TCRbeta diversity in some patients to surviving recipient T cells and thymic progenitors.

The CDR3 has 16 residues. V lost 6 bases, J lost 5 bases, and 8 bases stayed unmatched. TCRbeta library preparation incorporated unique molecular identifiers. TCRdb passed the PCR reads through MiXCR, listing each CDR3 protein once. The data hold approximately 150,000 distinct CDR3 sequences, with around 8.8% observed a single time. This clonotype was recorded many times. The antigen is undetermined. The material was PBMCs, mostly from graft donor cells, obtained 180 days after TCRalphabeta/CD19-depleted stem cell transplant. The sequence came from a female patient aged 2 to 10 who had a stem cell transplant for congenital amegakaryocytic thrombocytopenia, so the T cells may come from the graft donor. The V and J genes are TRBV12-3 or TRBV12-4 and TRBJ2-7; 15 bases map to TRBD2. The CDR3 spells CASSTGLAGGPHEQYF. The CDR3 DNA reads as TGTGCCAGCAGCACAGGACTAGCGGGGGGGCCCCACGAGCAGTACTTC.